The 20 T cell receptor beta chains in this list originate from one sample, sequenced in a study of graft-versus-host responses after intestinal transplantation. Libraries were prepared by immunoSEQ multiplex PCR; TCRdb keeps only in-frame clonotypes and omits some of them. The data hold about 9,800 clones, with approximately 90% observed a single time. Sequenced material: PBMCs, taken approximately 46 days after intestinal transplant. The receptors stem from a human patient who received an intestinal transplant, so some T cells may come from the graft donor.

The rearrangement links TRBV4-1 to TRBJ1-1; no definite D call. Per the germline V gene, CDR1 is MGHRA and CDR2 is YSYEKL. There are 15 residues in the CDR3. V lost 3 bases and J 1 base, leaving 12 bases between the germline ends. CDR3 sequence (DNA): TGCGCCAGCAGCCATCCCGTCGGAGGGAACACTGAAGCTTTCTTT. This codes for CASSHPVGGNTEAFF.

The chain joins TRBV5-6 to TRBJ1-2; TRBD1 is a possible D gene (6 bases). This CDR3 has 14 residues. CDR1 SGHDT and CDR2 YYEEEE come from the germline V gene. V gave up 0 bases and J gave up 3 bases, with 9 bases separating them. The CDR3 spells CASSLGGGDYGYTF. For the CDR3, the DNA is TGTGCCAGCAGCTTGGGAGGGGGTGACTATGGCTACACCTTC.

CDR3 nucleotides: TGCGCCAGCAGTGAGAGGGCGGGCCTTGAGCAGTACTTC. This sequence encodes CASSERAGLEQYF. This chain connects TRBV10-1 to TRBJ2-7; the D gene is possibly TRBD2 (5 bases). The germline gives CDR1 WNHNN, CDR2 SYGVQD (reference sequence). CDR3 length equals 13 residues. V was clipped by 2 bases and J by 7 bases, with 12 bases between them.

This clone has only a few counts. The chain is built from TRBV2 and TRBJ1-6, with TRBD1 as a possible D gene (5 bases). Trimming removed 6 bases from V and 9 bases from J, with 15 bases in between. The CDR3 loop spans 14 amino acids. Per the germline V gene, CDR1 is SNHLY and CDR2 is FYNNEI. Written as DNA, the CDR3 is TGTGCCAGCAGGGATTGGGATGGGGGTTCACCCCTCCACTTT. Translating gives CASRDWDGGSPLHF.

This rearrangement joins TRBV2 to TRBJ2-1; 9 bases map to TRBD1. V shed 5 bases, J shed 10 bases, and the junction held 6 bases outside the gene matches. CDR1 and CDR2 (germline): SNHLY, FYNNEI. CDR3 length: 13 amino acids. CDR3 nucleotide sequence: TGTGCCAGCAGTTTGGACAGGGGTGGGGAGCAGTTCTTC. Translating gives CASSLDRGGEQFF.

The chain employs TRBV7-9 and TRBJ2-7; no clear D gene. V gave up 1 base and J gave up 5 bases, with 9 bases separating them. Germline CDR1 reads SEHNR; CDR2 reads FQNEAQ (reference sequence). This CDR3 has 13 amino acids. The CDR3 here is CASSLEGFDEQYF. The CDR3 coding sequence is TGTGCCAGCAGCTTAGAGGGATTCGACGAGCAGTACTTC.

The rearrangement joins TRBV6-6 to TRBJ1-5; 7 bases are shared with TRBD1. V dropped 6 bases and J dropped 0; count of bases not matched to a gene: 5. CDR1 is MNHNY and CDR2 is SVGAGI in the germline V gene (reference sequence). This CDR3 is 15 amino acids long. The CDR3 protein is CASRTGTASNQPQHF. The CDR3 DNA reads TGTGCCAGCAGGACAGGGACTGCTAGCAATCAGCCCCAGCATTTT.

This rearrangement joins TRBV7-9 to TRBJ1-5; TRBD1 matches 7 bases. Germline V lookup: CDR1 SEHNR, CDR2 FQNEAQ (reference sequence). J gave up 3 bases and V 5 bases, and 7 bases lay outside the gene matches. This CDR3 spans 15 amino acids. The CDR3 DNA sequence: TGTGCCAGCAGCCTCGGGACAGACTCCAATCAGCCCCAGCATTTT. It encodes CASSLGTDSNQPQHF.

The rearrangement joins TRBV7-2 to TRBJ2-3; 11 nucleotides agree with TRBD2. The CDR3 runs to 17 residues. Trimming cost V 0 bases and J 2 bases; bases outside gene matches: 4. CDR1 and CDR2 (germline): SGHTA, FQGNSA. The CDR3 nucleotides read TGTGCCAGCAGCTTAGCGGGACTAGCGGCAACCACAGATACGCAGTATTTT. Its translation: CASSLAGLAATTDTQYF.

This clone appeared once. This chain connects TRBV6-1 to TRBJ2-3; 12 bases align to TRBD2. The CDR3 sequence is 19 residues long. The V segment lost 1 base and the J segment 0 bases; nucleotides outside the gene matches: 8. Germline loops: CDR1 MNHNS, CDR2 SASEGT. CDR3 in amino acids: CASSEGSLLAGGSTDTQYF. The CDR3 nucleotides are TGTGCCAGCAGTGAAGGTTCCCTACTAGCGGGGGGCAGCACAGATACGCAGTATTTT.

This clone was observed once. The chain recombines TRBV6-5 with TRBJ2-7; TRBD2 is a possible D gene (5 bases). Per germline, CDR1 MNHEY and CDR2 SVGAGI. The V and J ends lost 2 bases and 7 bases respectively, with 12 bases between them. This CDR3 has 13 amino acids. The CDR3 coding sequence is TGTGCCAGCAGTTACAGGGATCCGGGAGAGCAGTACTTC. Protein: CASSYRDPGEQYF.

The chain uses TRBV7-9 and TRBJ1-2; 9 nucleotides match TRBD1. Losses at the gene ends were 3 bases for V and 5 bases for J; bases not matched to a gene: 7. CDR1 and CDR2 (germline): SEHNR, FQNEAQ (reference sequence). CDR3 length: 15 amino acids. Here the CDR3 reads CASSFGDREMYGYTF. The CDR3 DNA reads TGTGCCAGCAGCTTTGGGGACAGGGAAATGTATGGCTACACCTTC.

This chain connects TRBV29-1 to TRBJ2-5, with 13 nucleotides matching TRBD2. This CDR3 region has 14 residues. The V gene's germline CDR1 is SQVTM and CDR2 ANQGSEA. V was pared by 6 bases and J by 3 bases, with 4 bases of the junction left unmatched. DNA of the CDR3: TGCAGCGTAGATGGGACTAGCGGGGAAGAGACCCAGTACTTC. Its protein product is CSVDGTSGEETQYF.

The chain combines TRBV5-1 with TRBJ2-3; D is unclear. Trimming pared 4 bases from V and 1 base from J, leaving 4 bases between. This CDR3 spans 12 amino acids. Looked up from germline, CDR1 is SGHRS and CDR2 is YFSETQ. CDR3 amino acids: CASSAGTDTQYF. The CDR3 coding sequence is TGCGCCAGCAGCGCAGGCACAGATACGCAGTATTTT.

CDR3: CASSLWSAGGHEQYF. CDR3 coding DNA: TGTGCCAGCAGCTTGTGGTCCGCAGGGGGACACGAGCAGTACTTC. The J gene is TRBJ2-7, the V gene TRBV5-6; TRBD1 matches at 7 bases. The CDR3 consists of 15 residues. Germline CDR1 and CDR2: SGHDT and YYEEEE. Trimming removed 1 base from V and 5 bases from J; junction bases left unmatched: 9.

The chain combines TRBV10-3 with TRBJ2-3, with a possible D match to TRBD2 (5 bases). V was cut by 0 bases and J by 1 base, with 17 bases left in between. Germline CDR1 is ENHRY and CDR2 is SYGVKD. CDR3 length equals 18 residues. Written as DNA, the CDR3 is TGTGCCATCAGTGAGTCCAATAGACGTAGGACTGGCACAGATACGCAGTATTTT. Translation gives CAISESNRRRTGTDTQYF.

The rearrangement links TRBV19 to TRBJ2-1; D remains unclear. This CDR3 has 12 amino acids. Germline V gene lookup returns CDR1 LNHDA and CDR2 SQIVND (reference sequence). The V gene lost 1 base and the J gene lost 10 bases, with 8 bases spanning the gap. This CDR3 is CASSIGSREQFF. The DNA of the CDR3 is TGTGCCAGTAGTATAGGTTCTCGGGAGCAGTTCTTC.

The chain couples TRBV13 to TRBJ1-6; TRBD1 might be the D (6 bases). The CDR3 length is 17 residues. V lost 6 bases, J lost 2 bases, and 17 bases lay in between. Germline V lookup: CDR1 PRHDT, CDR2 FYEKMQ (reference sequence). The CDR3 is CASSPEQGGTYNSPLHF. The CDR3 DNA reads as TGTGCCAGCAGTCCCGAACAGGGAGGAACCTATAATTCACCCCTCCACTTT.

The chain combines TRBV5-1 with TRBJ2-3; 10 bases fit TRBD2. The junction had 4 bases not matched to a gene; V was cut back by 1 base and J by 5 bases. Germline CDR1 is SGHRS and CDR2 is YFSETQ. CDR3 length: 15 amino acids. CDR3 region: CASSLRLAGVDTQYF. The CDR3 region has the DNA TGCGCCAGCAGCTTGAGGCTAGCGGGGGTAGATACGCAGTATTTT.

The rearrangement joins TRBV7-6 to TRBJ2-3; 9 bases fit TRBD2. In germline, CDR1 is SGHVS, CDR2 FNYEAQ. V dropped 1 base and J dropped 4; count of bases not matched to a gene: 3. The CDR3 totals 15 residues. The CDR3 DNA sequence: TGTGCCAGCAGCTTAGGCGGGGGGGTCGCAGATACGCAGTATTTT. Amino acids: CASSLGGGVADTQYF.